These T cell receptor beta chains were read from a single sample in a study of blood T cell repertoires in COVID-19. Clones were read by immunoSEQ multiplex PCR, and TCRdb kept only the in-frame ones, dropping some. This table holds some 85,000 clones, around three quarters found once. The sequencing sample was made of peripheral blood. The receptors were gathered from a woman older than 75 with active or convalescent COVID-19. Each CDR3 is given with its conserved first and last residue. The D gene is left open where the match is weak. The listing skips clone size in some rows; elsewhere it reads once, few, many or a size class.

j_call: TRBJ2-5
clone_size: NA
v_call: TRBV12-5
d_call: NA
cdr3_aa: CASGFGEEETQYF
cdr3_nt: TGTGCTAGTGGTTTTGGGGAGGAGGAGACCCAGTACTTC

j_call: TRBJ2-5
clone_size: NA
v_call: TRBV7-2
d_call: NA
cdr3_aa: CASSWGRFIQETQYF
cdr3_nt: TGTGCCAGCAGCTGGGGCAGATTCATACAAGAGACCCAGTACTTC

j_call: TRBJ1-1
clone_size: once
v_call: TRBV5-4
d_call: TRBD1
cdr3_aa: CASSLNGQGREAFF
cdr3_nt: TGTGCCAGCAGCTTGAATGGACAGGGGCGTGAAGCTTTCTTT

j_call: TRBJ2-3
clone_size: NA
v_call: TRBV19
d_call: NA
cdr3_aa: CATRNRLSSDTQYF
cdr3_nt: TGTGCCACTCGGAATAGACTGAGTTCAGATACGCAGTATTTT

j_call: TRBJ1-2
clone_size: NA
v_call: TRBV5-5
d_call: NA
cdr3_aa: CASSLFAGVEGYTF
cdr3_nt: TGTGCCAGCAGCTTGTTTGCAGGGGTCGAGGGCTACACCTTC

j_call: TRBJ2-1
clone_size: NA
v_call: TRBV11-3
d_call: TRBD2
cdr3_aa: CASSLAGGYTYNEQFF
cdr3_nt: TGTGCCAGCAGTCTAGCGGGGGGGTACACCTACAATGAGCAGTTCTTC

j_call: TRBJ1-1
clone_size: NA
v_call: TRBV5-5
d_call: NA
cdr3_aa: CASSWQFDTEAFF
cdr3_nt: TGTGCCAGCAGCTGGCAGTTCGACACTGAAGCTTTCTTT

j_call: TRBJ1-6
clone_size: NA
v_call: TRBV5-5
d_call: NA
cdr3_aa: CASSARDIRTLHF
cdr3_nt: TGTGCCAGCAGCGCAAGAGACATCCGTACCCTCCACTTT

j_call: TRBJ1-4
clone_size: NA
v_call: TRBV7-9
d_call: NA
cdr3_aa: CASSLGSGYEKLFF
cdr3_nt: TGTGCCAGCAGCTTAGGATCAGGGTATGAAAAACTGTTTTTT

j_call: TRBJ1-1
clone_size: NA
v_call: TRBV7-2
d_call: TRBD1
cdr3_aa: CASSLDRGRAFF
cdr3_nt: TGTGCCAGCAGCCTTGACAGGGGACGAGCTTTCTTT

j_call: TRBJ1-2
clone_size: NA
v_call: TRBV29-1
d_call: NA
cdr3_aa: CSVGGGRGWGANYGYTF
cdr3_nt: TGCAGCGTTGGGGGCGGCCGGGGGTGGGGAGCTAACTATGGCTACACCTTC

j_call: TRBJ2-7
clone_size: NA
v_call: TRBV19
d_call: TRBD1
cdr3_aa: CASKGTGAYEQYF
cdr3_nt: TGTGCCAGTAAAGGGACAGGGGCCTACGAGCAGTACTTC

j_call: TRBJ2-1
clone_size: NA
v_call: TRBV5-1
d_call: TRBD1
cdr3_aa: CASNPGQGRNEQFF
cdr3_nt: TGCGCCAGCAACCCGGGACAGGGTCGTAATGAGCAGTTCTTC

j_call: TRBJ2-1
clone_size: NA
v_call: TRBV5-8
d_call: TRBD1
cdr3_aa: CASSQTGGRSYNEQFF
cdr3_nt: TGTGCCAGCAGCCAGACAGGGGGCAGGTCCTACAATGAGCAGTTCTTC

j_call: TRBJ2-2
clone_size: once
v_call: TRBV9
d_call: NA
cdr3_aa: CASSVETSPGELFF
cdr3_nt: TGTGCCAGCAGCGTGGAAACTAGTCCCGGGGAGCTGTTTTTT

j_call: TRBJ2-2
clone_size: NA
v_call: TRBV10-1
d_call: NA
cdr3_aa: CASSEETNTGELFF
cdr3_nt: TGCGCCAGCAGTGAGGAGACGAACACCGGGGAGCTGTTTTTT

j_call: TRBJ2-7
clone_size: NA
v_call: TRBV18
d_call: TRBD2
cdr3_aa: CASSRNPRGVHEQYF
cdr3_nt: TGTGCCAGCTCGCGCAACCCGCGGGGGGTCCACGAGCAGTACTTC

j_call: TRBJ2-3
clone_size: once
v_call: TRBV11-2
d_call: NA
cdr3_aa: CASSPGQGGPDTQYF
cdr3_nt: TGTGCCAGCAGCCCCGGGCAGGGGGGCCCAGATACGCAGTATTTT

j_call: TRBJ1-1
clone_size: NA
v_call: TRBV19
d_call: NA
cdr3_aa: CASSKGSKVNTEAFF
cdr3_nt: TGTGCCAGTAGTAAAGGGAGTAAGGTGAACACTGAAGCTTTCTTT